This T cell receptor (beta chain) came from a study of T cell responses to AZD1222 COVID-19 vaccine (dated by TCRdb to the early 2020s). With respect to the entire study: A total of approximately 250 trial participants underwent TCR sequencing, of whom nearly 210 had received two doses of AZD1222 and about 25 had received two doses of the MenACWY control vaccine. Trial participants were enrolled by age into 18-55, 56-69 and 70-plus year subgroups, with roughly 150, 30 and 60 TCR-sequenced participants respectively.

The time point tag for this specimen amounts to: about 28 days (+/-7) after the second vaccine dose. AZD1222 recipients with second doses at about 4 weeks or about 12 weeks were pooled, because spike-specific TCR depth and breadth did not differ between schedules. The vaccinee samples were drawn from two UK trials, COV001 and COV002, one of which was a single-blind randomized controlled phase 2/3 trial testing AZD1222 (ChAdOx1 nCoV-19) in healthy adults. Trial participant PBMC samples were collected at day 0 and day 28 after the second dose for TCRbeta chain sequencing. The CDR3 regions of human TCRbeta chains were subjected to immunosequencing. The authors' analysis ran thus. TCRs in the repertoires were compared against a reference library of SARS-CoV-2-specific TCRs that had been generated with the MIRA antigen-specificity platform. Breadth was defined as the fraction of unique TCRs that were SARS-CoV-2-associated, and depth was defined as the fraction of total T cells that were SARS-CoV-2-associated. Each spike-specific TCR was assigned to its reactive spike region and to a CD4 or CD8 class using the MIRA data. Log10-transformed breadth and depth values were compared by one-way ANOVA with Sidak's multiple comparisons tests. TCRdb retrieved this table from immuneACCESS and kept in-frame rearrangements only. Not all clones are present; in checked studies, unresolved V genes account for under half, and no reason is known for the remainder. V, J and clone size reflect that table, while D and trimming were determined from the DNA. The sample records some 130,000 clones, about 93% of which are singletons. The ten largest clones take up approximately 6.8% of the sample.

The germline ends are 13 bases apart after V is trimmed by 4 bases and J by 9 bases. CDR1 and CDR2 are read off the germline V gene as MNHEY and SVGAGI. The CDR3 covers 14 residues, taking in both the cysteine and the phenylalanine. Only CDR3 DNA is held: 42 bases, read in frame from base 1. Summary of the overall study and its limitations: Conclusions about previously exposed vaccinees were limited because only a handful of AZD1222 recipients were SARS-CoV-2 seropositive at baseline. Epitopes outside the regions mutated in the B.1.351 and B.1.1.7 variants were reportedly recognized by nearly half of the unique spike-specific TCRs. In the small 56-69-year group, the increase in depth fell short of significance, most likely because of low power. The vaccine-associated CD4 TCRs covered the entire spike protein, and the dominant responses fell in regions 160-218 and 743-854. After two AZD1222 doses, both the breadth and the depth of spike-specific TCRs were significantly higher than at day 0 and than in MenACWY recipients. Participants were mostly white British and included more females than males, and it was suggested by the authors that clonal diversity may have been underestimated. Because no day 14 peak-response samples were available, repertoires were characterized only after the peak T cell response.

This clone was picked up one time. Its antigen remains unidentified. Base quality data are lacking; no much larger clone is found one base away. The source was peripheral blood, collected 28 days after the second AZD1222 dose. The chain couples TRBV6-5 to TRBJ1-6; the D segment could be TRBD1, given 6 matching bases. The clonotype originates from an adult who received the AZD1222 COVID-19 vaccine. The sequenced DNA is TGTGCCAGCAGTTTACAGGGTCGTGCTTCACCCCTCCACTTT. Protein translation: CASSLQGRASPLHF.